These 17 T cell receptor beta chains originate from one sample sequenced in a study of shared clonotypes between healthy human individuals. The repertoire was sequenced with immunoSEQ multiplex PCR; TCRdb's copy has only in-frame clones and lacks some. The sample consists of 2 million to 2.5 million clones, approximately 90% of them appearing once. Material: naive CD4+ T cells from PBMCs. The subset is: CD45RA+ positively selected. These receptors all stem from a man between 18 and 35 years old in good health. Some clones in this sample may be carry-over from other donors' samples.

The chain carries TRBV11-2 and TRBJ1-2, with TRBD1 matching 11 bases. This CDR3 is built from 15 residues. Germline V lookup: CDR1 SGHAT, CDR2 FQNNGV. With V trimmed by 5 bases and J by 3 bases, 5 bases remained unmatched. This chain's CDR3 is CASSTRDRGDYGYTF. The DNA for the CDR3 is TGTGCCAGCAGCACTCGGGACAGGGGGGACTATGGCTACACCTTC. The complete variable domain, with remaining parts taken from reference TRBV11-2 and TRBJ1-2, reads EAGVAQSPRYKIIEKRQSVAFWCNPISGHATLYWYQQILGQGPKLLIQFQNNGVVDDSQLPKDRFSAERLKGVDSTLKIQPAKLEDSAVYLCASSTRDRGDYGYTFGSGTRLTVV.

This clone was recorded once. The chain employs TRBV19 and TRBJ1-4; D unclear. V dropped 4 bases and J dropped 4 bases, with 16 bases sitting between them. Germline V lookup: CDR1 LNHDA, CDR2 SQIVND (reference sequence). The CDR3 is 16 amino acids. The CDR3 DNA is TGTGCCAGTAGTAGTCCGTCCGCAGGTCGTAATGAAAAACTGTTTTTT. Translation gives CASSSPSAGRNEKLFF.

Notes on this clone: Other DNA sequences from this sample encode an identical CDR3 as well. The chain recombines TRBV2 with TRBJ2-7; D is undetermined. The V and J ends lost 1 base and 3 bases respectively, with 4 bases between them. The CDR3 is 12 residues long. Germline CDR1 SNHLY, CDR2 FYNNEI. CDR3 residues: CASSEGNYEQYF. CDR3 sequence (DNA): TGTGCCAGCAGTGAAGGTAACTACGAGCAGTACTTC.

The chain uses TRBV2 and TRBJ1-2; 7 bases map to TRBD1. Germline trimming cut 9 bases from V and 2 bases from J; bases unmatched to any gene: 6. The CDR3 covers 13 residues. Germline CDR1 and CDR2: SNHLY and FYNNEI. The CDR3 sequence is CASTGQVNYGYTF. The DNA for the CDR3 is TGTGCCAGTACCGGACAGGTAAACTATGGCTACACCTTC.

The chain is built from TRBV7-8 and TRBJ1-2, with 8 bases that match TRBD1. The CDR3 has 15 residues. V lost 5 bases to trimming and J lost 5 bases; unmatched junction nucleotides: 10. The germline V gene encodes CDR1 SGHVS and CDR2 FQNEAQ. Here the CDR3 reads CASSVRTGFGYGYTF. The DNA for the CDR3 is TGTGCCAGCAGCGTAAGGACAGGGTTTGGGTATGGCTACACCTTC.

V gene TRBV9 combines with J gene TRBJ2-7, with D possibly TRBD1 on 5 matching bases. CDR3 length: 17 residues. CDR1 and CDR2 from the germline V gene are SGDLS and YYNGEE. Trimming cost V 4 bases and J 4 bases, with 24 bases left between them. The CDR3 spells CASSPMGSQTVPYEQYF. The DNA of the CDR3 is TGTGCCAGCAGCCCCATGGGATCCCAGACAGTTCCTTACGAGCAGTACTTC.

The chain recombines TRBV9 with TRBJ2-5; no definite D call. The CDR3 consists of 13 residues. Trimming cost V 3 bases and J 4 bases, with 10 bases left between them. Looked up from germline, CDR1 is SGDLS and CDR2 is YYNGEE. The DNA for the CDR3 is TGTGCCAGCAGCGCCATAACCCGAGAGACCCAGTACTTC. Its protein is CASSAITRETQYF.

This clone came up once. The sample holds other DNA sequences that translate to the same CDR3. V is TRBV6-5 and J is TRBJ1-5, with D uncertain. Trimming stripped 5 bases from V and 4 bases from J, with 9 bases between. Germline V gene sequence: CDR1 MNHEY, CDR2 SVGAGI. CDR3 length equals 13 residues. The CDR3 here is CASSLDGNQPQHF. The CDR3 bases are TGTGCCAGCAGTCTCGACGGAAATCAGCCCCAGCATTTT.

This clone occurred a few times. This rearrangement joins TRBV27 to TRBJ2-1, with 8 bases lining up with TRBD1. V shed 5 bases and J 8 bases; nucleotides not matched to a gene: 8. Germline CDR1 and CDR2: MNHEY and SMNVEV (reference sequence). This CDR3 contains 14 residues. For the CDR3, the DNA is TGTGCCAGCAGTCCCCGGACAGGGCGGGATGAGCAGTTCTTC. Its protein product is CASSPRTGRDEQFF.

The CDR3 DNA follows: TGTGCCAGCAGTCAGGACCGGGACCGATACTATGGCTACACCTTC. It codes for CASSQDRDRYYGYTF. The gene calls are TRBV6-5 and TRBJ1-2; TRBD1 is a possible D gene (5 bases). The CDR3 is 15 residues long. Trimming pared 5 bases from V and 3 bases from J, leaving 16 bases between. Germline CDR1 reads MNHEY; CDR2 reads SVGAGI.

The genes are TRBV5-6 and TRBJ2-5; D ambiguous. V was pared by 1 base and J by 2 bases, with 9 bases between. The CDR3 has 14 amino acids. Germline V CDR1 and CDR2: SGHDT, YYEEEE. The CDR3 bases are TGTGCCAGCAGCTTGACGACACTTCAAGAGACCCAGTACTTC. It translates to CASSLTTLQETQYF.

CDR3 protein: CASSSLNPPDTQYF. In DNA, the CDR3 is TGTGCCAGCAGCTCTCTAAACCCCCCCGATACGCAGTATTTT. This chain links TRBV7-3 with TRBJ2-3; D unclear. This CDR3 is 14 amino acids long. The V and J ends lost 4 bases and 6 bases respectively, with 14 bases between them. CDR1 is SGHTA and CDR2 is FQGTGA in the germline V gene.

The chain employs TRBV7-2 and TRBJ1-2; D is possibly TRBD1 (5 bases). The CDR3 has 16 residues. Germline CDR1 is SGHTA and CDR2 is FQGNSA. The V end was cut by 0 bases, the J end by 0 bases, with 11 bases between. The CDR3 bases are TGTGCCAGCAGCTTAGCTGGGGGGGGGACTAACTATGGCTACACCTTC. It is translated as CASSLAGGGTNYGYTF.

The rearrangement joins TRBV29-1 to TRBJ1-2; D is ambiguous. Per germline, CDR1 SQVTM and CDR2 ANQGSEA. Trimming cost V 7 bases and J 4 bases, with 16 bases left between them. The CDR3 has 13 residues. The CDR3 is CSDLDPKFYGYTF. The CDR3 DNA follows: TGCAGCGACTTGGACCCTAAATTCTATGGCTACACCTTC.

The chain has TRBV5-1 and TRBJ1-3; D unresolved. The V and J ends lost 9 bases and 4 bases respectively, with 8 bases between them. The germline V gene encodes CDR1 SGHRS and CDR2 YFSETQ. The CDR3 has 11 amino acids. The CDR3 sequence: CATAPGNTIYF. In DNA form, the CDR3 reads TGCGCCACCGCCCCCGGAAACACCATATATTTT.

The chain employs TRBV6-1 and TRBJ2-1, with TRBD2 matching over 9 bases. Germline CDR1 is MNHNS and CDR2 is SASEGT. This CDR3 spans 19 amino acids. V dropped 4 bases and J dropped 4; count of bases not matched to a gene: 17. CDR3 nucleotides: TGTGCCAGCAGTGGCCGTTGGGCCTCGACTAGCGGATCTTACAATGAGCAGTTCTTC. This translates into CASSGRWASTSGSYNEQFF.

This clone was detected only once. The chain employs TRBV7-9 and TRBJ1-1, with unresolved D. The V end was cut by 5 bases, the J end by 0 bases, with 10 bases between. CDR3 length: 14 residues. Germline loops: CDR1 SEHNR, CDR2 FQNEAQ (reference sequence). CDR3 in amino acids: CASSQTALNTEAFF. In DNA form, the CDR3 reads TGTGCCAGCAGCCAAACAGCTCTGAACACTGAAGCTTTCTTT.